This is a list of T cell receptor beta chains from one sample in a study of blood T cell repertoires in COVID-19. Only in-frame clones appear in the TCRdb table, and some are missing; sequencing was by immunoSEQ multiplex PCR. The repertoire includes over 130,000 clones, about 87% of them detected once, and approximately 11% sits in the top ten. Sequencing was carried out using peripheral blood. The receptors derive from a woman aged 80 or over with acute or convalescent COVID-19. Each CDR3 is given with its conserved first and last residue. The order of the fields is J gene, V gene, CDR3 protein.

TRBJ1-1 TRBV19 CASTPGRTGSTEAFF
TRBJ1-2 TRBV3-1/TRBV3-2 CASSQGRAGGYTF
TRBJ1-1 TRBV10-3 CAISLDREGTEAFF
TRBJ1-2 TRBV3-1/TRBV3-2 CASSTRSGYTF
TRBJ1-2 TRBV5-1 CASSLSGSYGYTF
TRBJ2-7 TRBV6-6 CASSYIGGGTYEQYF
TRBJ2-3 TRBV5-1 CASSPRWETDTQYF
TRBJ1-3 TRBV27 CASSRGGGSTGNTIYF
TRBJ1-4 TRBV6-5 CASSYQSGGANEKLFF
TRBJ2-2 TRBV11-2 CASSSQGFAVPELFF
TRBJ1-4 TRBV5-5 CASSLAVTGRGFGDEKLFF
TRBJ2-2 TRBV6-4 CASSASGGARTGELFF
TRBJ2-7 TRBV23-1 CASSRGAPGDEQYF
TRBJ2-2 TRBV6-5 CASSFAGTGELFF
TRBJ2-5 TRBV19 CASGQRETQYF
TRBJ2-1 TRBV5-4 CASSLRQGAYNEQFF
TRBJ1-1 TRBV7-8 CASSSVRRTEAFF
TRBJ2-5 TRBV7-8 CASSAGGSRERTQYF
TRBJ1-4 TRBV7-2 CASSRATGVENEKLFF
TRBJ1-1 TRBV2 CASSQRTGDTEAFF
TRBJ1-4 TRBV18 CASSPPSTGGNEKLFF
TRBJ2-7 TRBV18 CASSPGAENYEQYF
TRBJ1-1 TRBV5-1 CASSKEGMNTEAFF
TRBJ1-1 TRBV7-9 CASSLLGSNTEAFF
TRBJ1-3 TRBV18 CASSPARTGISGNTIYF
TRBJ2-3 TRBV5-4 CASSLSGAGTDTQYF
TRBJ1-6 TRBV5-1 CASRYTGGDNSPLHF
TRBJ1-6 TRBV3-1/TRBV3-2 CASSLRTGVNSPLHF
TRBJ1-1 TRBV4-2 CASSQDRTDGAFF
TRBJ1-1 TRBV3-1/TRBV3-2 CASSPWDNGNTEAFF
TRBJ2-3 TRBV5-1 CASSLVGTSTDTQYF
TRBJ2-5 TRBV29-1 CSVSSGQETQYF
TRBJ1-2 TRBV5-1 CASSLAGGQGFVGYTF
TRBJ1-6 TRBV4-3 CASSQNTGTKVDNSPLHF
TRBJ2-7 TRBV27 CASSPEPVSWDRDRVRGNEQYF
TRBJ2-7 TRBV5-4 CASSLAGRSEQYF
TRBJ2-1 TRBV3-1/TRBV3-2 CASSPGLAGGQLLDGSYNEQFF
TRBJ2-7 TRBV9 CASSRGQGATTYEQYF
TRBJ1-4 TRBV11-2 CASSLDRGTTNEKLFF
TRBJ2-3 TRBV9 CASSVAMGLAGGVTDTQYF
TRBJ2-2 TRBV18 CASSPHEGGELFF
TRBJ2-7 TRBV5-1 CASSTVAGSYEQYF
TRBJ1-5 TRBV6-5 CASTADRGINQPQHF
TRBJ2-5 TRBV16 CASGEGQGGEETQYF
TRBJ1-5 TRBV6-1 CASSEGWGQGDQPQHF
TRBJ1-2 TRBV19 CASSNRGTGKPNNDYGYTF
TRBJ1-5 TRBV2 CASSDWSENQPQHF
TRBJ1-5 TRBV6-5 CASSTSTGHQPQHF
TRBJ1-3 TRBV12-5 CVSGRSGSGNTIYF
TRBJ1-5 TRBV15 CATSRYRGLSNQPQHF
TRBJ1-6 TRBV13 CASSPGGGRESPLHF
TRBJ2-1 TRBV10-3 CAISDPDSSPGNEQFF
TRBJ2-5 TRBV11-2 CASSLVASQETQYF
TRBJ1-1 TRBV15 CATSGTVNTEAFF